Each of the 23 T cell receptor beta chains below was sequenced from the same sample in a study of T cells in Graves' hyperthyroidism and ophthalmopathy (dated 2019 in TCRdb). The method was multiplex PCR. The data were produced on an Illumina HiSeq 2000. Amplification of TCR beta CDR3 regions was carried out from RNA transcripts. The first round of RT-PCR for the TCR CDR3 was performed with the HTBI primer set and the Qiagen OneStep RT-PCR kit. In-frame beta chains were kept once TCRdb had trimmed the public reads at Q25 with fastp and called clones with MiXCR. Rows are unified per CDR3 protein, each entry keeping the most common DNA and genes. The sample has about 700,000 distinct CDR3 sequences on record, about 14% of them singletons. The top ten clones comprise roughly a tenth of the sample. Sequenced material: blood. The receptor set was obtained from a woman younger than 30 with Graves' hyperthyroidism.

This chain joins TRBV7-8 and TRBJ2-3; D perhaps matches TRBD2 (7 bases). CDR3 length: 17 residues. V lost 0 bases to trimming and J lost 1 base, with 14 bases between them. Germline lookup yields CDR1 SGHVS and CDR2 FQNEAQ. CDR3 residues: CASSLAGGARGTDTQYF. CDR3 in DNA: TGTGCCAGCAGCTTAGCGGGGGGGGCGCGTGGCACAGATACGCAGTATTTT.

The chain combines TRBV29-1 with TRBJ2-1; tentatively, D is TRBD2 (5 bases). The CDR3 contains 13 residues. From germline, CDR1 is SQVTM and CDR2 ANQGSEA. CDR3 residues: CTPALLANNEQFF. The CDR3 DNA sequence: TGCACTCCGGCTCTGCTAGCAAACAATGAGCAGTTCTTC.

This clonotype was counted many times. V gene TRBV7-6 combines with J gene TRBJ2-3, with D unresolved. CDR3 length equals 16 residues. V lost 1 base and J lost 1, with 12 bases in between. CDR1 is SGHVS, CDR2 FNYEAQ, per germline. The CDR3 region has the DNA TGTGCCAGCAGCTTAGAAGGCTCTTGGGGCACAGATACGCAGTATTTT. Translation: CASSLEGSWGTDTQYF. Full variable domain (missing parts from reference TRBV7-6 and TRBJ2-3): GAGVSQSPRYKVTKRGQDVALRCDPISGHVSLYWYRQALGQGPEFLTYFNYEAQQDKSGLPNDRFSAERPEGSISTLTIQRTEQRDSAMYRCASSLEGSWGTDTQYFGPGTRLTVL.

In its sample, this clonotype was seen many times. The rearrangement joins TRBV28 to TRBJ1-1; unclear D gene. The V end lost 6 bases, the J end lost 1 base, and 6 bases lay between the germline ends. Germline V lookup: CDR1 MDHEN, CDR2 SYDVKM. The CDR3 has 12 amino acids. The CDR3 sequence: CASSSRNTEAFF. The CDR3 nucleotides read TGTGCCAGCAGCTCGAGGAACACTGAAGCTTTCTTT.

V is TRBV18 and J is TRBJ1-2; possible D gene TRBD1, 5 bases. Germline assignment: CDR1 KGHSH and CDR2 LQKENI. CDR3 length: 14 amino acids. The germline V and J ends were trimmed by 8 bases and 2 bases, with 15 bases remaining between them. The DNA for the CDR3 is TGTGCCAGCCAACATGACAGAGAAAACTATGGCTACACCTTC. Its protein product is CASQHDRENYGYTF.

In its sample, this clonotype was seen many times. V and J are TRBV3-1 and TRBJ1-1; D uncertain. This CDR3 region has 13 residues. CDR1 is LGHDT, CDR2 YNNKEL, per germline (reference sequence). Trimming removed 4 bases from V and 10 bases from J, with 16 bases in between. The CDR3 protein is CASSPSSKSIAFF. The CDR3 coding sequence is TGTGCCAGCAGCCCGTCCTCCAAAAGTATAGCTTTCTTT. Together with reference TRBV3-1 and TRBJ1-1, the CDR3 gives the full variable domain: DTAVSQTPKYLVTQMGNDKSIKCEQNLGHDTMYWYKQDSKKFLKIMFSYNNKELIINETVPNRFSPKSPDKAHLNLHINSLELGDSAVYFCASSPSSKSIAFFGQGTRLTVV.

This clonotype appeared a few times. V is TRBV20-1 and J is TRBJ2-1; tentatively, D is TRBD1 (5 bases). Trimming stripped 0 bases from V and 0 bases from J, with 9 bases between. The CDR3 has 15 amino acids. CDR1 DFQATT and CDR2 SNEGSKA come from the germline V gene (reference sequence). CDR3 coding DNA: TGCAGTGCTAGAGAGACAGTTACCTCCTACAATGAGCAGTTCTTC. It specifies CSARETVTSYNEQFF.

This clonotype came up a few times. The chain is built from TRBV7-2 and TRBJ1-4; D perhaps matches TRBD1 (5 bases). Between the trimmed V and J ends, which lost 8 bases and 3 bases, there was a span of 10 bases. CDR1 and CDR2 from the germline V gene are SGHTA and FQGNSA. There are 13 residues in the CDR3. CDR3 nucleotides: TGTGCCAGCCAGGGTTCGGCTAATGAAAAACTGTTTTTT. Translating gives CASQGSANEKLFF.

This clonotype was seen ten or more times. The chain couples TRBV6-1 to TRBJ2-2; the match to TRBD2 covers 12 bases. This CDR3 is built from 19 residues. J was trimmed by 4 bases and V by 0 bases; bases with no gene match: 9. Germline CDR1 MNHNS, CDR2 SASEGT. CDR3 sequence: CASSEALRGLAGTTGELFF. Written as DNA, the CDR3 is TGTGCCAGCAGTGAAGCGCTTCGAGGACTAGCGGGAACCACCGGGGAGCTGTTTTTT.

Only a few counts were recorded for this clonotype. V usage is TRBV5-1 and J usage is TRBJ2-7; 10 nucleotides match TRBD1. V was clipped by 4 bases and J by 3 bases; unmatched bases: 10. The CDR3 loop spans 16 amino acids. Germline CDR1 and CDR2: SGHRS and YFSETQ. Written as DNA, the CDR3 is TGCGCCAGCAGCCAGAAGACAGGGGGCGGAGGCTACGAGCAGTACTTC. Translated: CASSQKTGGGGYEQYF.

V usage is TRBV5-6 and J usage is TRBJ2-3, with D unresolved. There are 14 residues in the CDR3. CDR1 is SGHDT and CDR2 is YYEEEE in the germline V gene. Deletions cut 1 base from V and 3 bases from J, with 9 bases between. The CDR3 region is CASSLPDSTDTQYF. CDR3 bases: TGTGCCAGCAGCTTGCCAGACTCTACAGATACGCAGTATTTT.

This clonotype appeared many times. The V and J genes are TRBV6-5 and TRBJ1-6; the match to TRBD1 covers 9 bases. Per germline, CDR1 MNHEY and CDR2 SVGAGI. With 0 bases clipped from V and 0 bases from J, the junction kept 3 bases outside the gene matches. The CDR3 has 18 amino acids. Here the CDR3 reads CASSYSDRGASYNSPLHF. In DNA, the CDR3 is TGTGCCAGCAGTTACTCGGACAGGGGCGCCTCCTATAATTCACCCCTCCACTTT.

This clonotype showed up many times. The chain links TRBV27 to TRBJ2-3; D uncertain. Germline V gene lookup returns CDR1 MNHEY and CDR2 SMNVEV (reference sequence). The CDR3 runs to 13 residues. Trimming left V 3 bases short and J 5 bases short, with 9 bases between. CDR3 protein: CASSFGVGDTQYF. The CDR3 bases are TGTGCCAGCAGTTTCGGAGTAGGAGATACGCAGTATTTT.

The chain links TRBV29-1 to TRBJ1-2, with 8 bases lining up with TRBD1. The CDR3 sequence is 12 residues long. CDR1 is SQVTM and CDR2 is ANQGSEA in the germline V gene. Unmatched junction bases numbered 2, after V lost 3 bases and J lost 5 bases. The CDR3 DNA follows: TGCAGCGTTGACCGGACAGGGTATGGCTACACCTTC. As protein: CSVDRTGYGYTF.

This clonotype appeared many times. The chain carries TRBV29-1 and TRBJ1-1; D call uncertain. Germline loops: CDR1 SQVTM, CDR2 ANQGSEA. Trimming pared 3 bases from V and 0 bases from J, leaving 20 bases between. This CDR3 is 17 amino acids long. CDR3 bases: TGCAGCGTTGATACTTCGGCGGGGTCAGGCCTGAACACTGAAGCTTTCTTT. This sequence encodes CSVDTSAGSGLNTEAFF.

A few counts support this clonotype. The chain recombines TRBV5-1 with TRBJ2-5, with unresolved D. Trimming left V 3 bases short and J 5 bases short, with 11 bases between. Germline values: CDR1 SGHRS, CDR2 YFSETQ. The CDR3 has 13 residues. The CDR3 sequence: CASSSARDETQYF. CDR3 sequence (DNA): TGCGCCAGCAGCTCCGCCCGAGACGAGACCCAGTACTTC.

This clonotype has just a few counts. This CDR3 reads CATSDWDSWAVQYF. Written as DNA, the CDR3 is TGTGCCACCAGTGATTGGGACTCCTGGGCGGTGCAGTACTTC. J is TRBJ2-7 and V is TRBV24-1, with D perhaps matching TRBD2 (6 bases). The germline V gene encodes CDR1 KGHDR and CDR2 SFDVKD. This CDR3 is built from 14 residues. V lost 2 bases and J lost 9, with 16 bases in between.

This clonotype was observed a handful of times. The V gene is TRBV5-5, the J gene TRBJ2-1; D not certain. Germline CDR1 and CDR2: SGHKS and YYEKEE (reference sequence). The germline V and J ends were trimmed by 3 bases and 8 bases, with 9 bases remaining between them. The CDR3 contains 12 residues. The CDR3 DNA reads TGTGCCAGCAGCTCGGTATCGGATGAGCAGTTCTTC. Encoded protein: CASSSVSDEQFF.

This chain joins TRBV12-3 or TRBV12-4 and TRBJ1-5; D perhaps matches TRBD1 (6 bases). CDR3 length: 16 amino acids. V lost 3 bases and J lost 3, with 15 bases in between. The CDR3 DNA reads TGTGCCAGCAGTTTTAGGGGGACCGCTATCAATCAGCCCCAGCATTTT. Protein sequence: CASSFRGTAINQPQHF.

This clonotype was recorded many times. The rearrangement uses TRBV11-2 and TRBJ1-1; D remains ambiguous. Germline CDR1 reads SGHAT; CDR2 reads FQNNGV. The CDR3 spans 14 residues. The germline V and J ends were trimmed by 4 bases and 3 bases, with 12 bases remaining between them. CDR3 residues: CASSSFSGYTEAFF. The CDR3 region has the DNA TGTGCCAGCAGCTCTTTTTCCGGATACACTGAAGCTTTCTTT. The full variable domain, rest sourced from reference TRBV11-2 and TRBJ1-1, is EAGVAQSPRYKIIEKRQSVAFWCNPISGHATLYWYQQILGQGPKLLIQFQNNGVVDDSQLPKDRFSAERLKGVDSTLKIQPAKLEDSAVYLCASSSFSGYTEAFFGQGTRLTVV.

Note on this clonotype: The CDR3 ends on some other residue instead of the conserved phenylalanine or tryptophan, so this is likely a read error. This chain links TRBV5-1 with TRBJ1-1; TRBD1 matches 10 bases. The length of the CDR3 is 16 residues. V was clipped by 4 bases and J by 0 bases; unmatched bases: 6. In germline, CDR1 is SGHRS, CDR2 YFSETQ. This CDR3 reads CASSLDRGRMNTEAFL. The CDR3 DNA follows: TGCGCCAGCAGCCTTGACAGGGGGCGTATGAACACTGAAGCTTTCCTT.

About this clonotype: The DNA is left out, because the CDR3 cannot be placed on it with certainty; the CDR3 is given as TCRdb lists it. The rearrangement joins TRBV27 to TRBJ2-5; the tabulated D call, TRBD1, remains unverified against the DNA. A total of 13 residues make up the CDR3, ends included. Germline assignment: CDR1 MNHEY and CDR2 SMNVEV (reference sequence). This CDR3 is CASSILGEETQYF.

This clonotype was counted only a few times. The CDR3 loop reads CASSEQGDQETQYF. The CDR3, as DNA: TGTGCCAGCAGCGAACAGGGGGACCAAGAGACCCAGTACTTC. The chain joins TRBV9 to TRBJ2-5; 8 bases line up with TRBD1. The CDR3 contains 14 residues. The V gene's germline CDR1 is SGDLS and CDR2 YYNGEE. V lost 3 bases and J lost 0; bases outside the gene matches: 1.